Listed below are T cell receptor beta chains from one sample, sequenced in a study of blood T cells in healthy people across ages. One entry per CDR3 protein, called by TCRdb with MiXCR from the 5' RACE reads. The sample has 1.5 million or so distinct CDR3 sequences, roughly 43% seen once; the top ten hold about 3.8%. Material for sequencing was blood. The source of these receptors is a woman aged 18 to 35 in good health. CDR3s include the opening cysteine and the closing phenylalanine or tryptophan. The D gene is left open where the match is weak. Only some rows state a clone size, as once, few, many or a class for expanded clones.

D	length	V	size	J	DNA	CDR3
NA	15	TRBV6-2/TRBV6-3	once	TRBJ2-7	TGTGCCATTTCACGCCGGGCGTTTAGCTCCTACGAGCAGTACTTC	CAISRRAFSSYEQYF
NA	13	TRBV5-1	NA	TRBJ1-2	TGCGCCAGCAGCGTGGATACAGGCTATGGCTACACCTTC	CASSVDTGYGYTF
TRBD2	14	TRBV9	NA	TRBJ2-1	TGTGCCAGCAGCGTAGGACCGGGACTAAGAGAGCAGTTCTTC	CASSVGPGLREQFF
NA	15	TRBV7-2	once	TRBJ1-4	TGTGCCAGCAGCCCAAGGGCCACAACTAATGAAAAACTGTTTTTT	CASSPRATTNEKLFF
NA	14	TRBV12-3/TRBV12-4	NA	TRBJ1-5	TGTGCCAGCAGGTTAGCAGGGAGCAATCAGCCCCAGCATTTT	CASRLAGSNQPQHF
TRBD1	16	TRBV4-2	NA	TRBJ1-6	TGTGCCAGCAGCCAAGATTTGGGACAGGGGGCTTCACCCCTCCACTTT	CASSQDLGQGASPLHF
NA	13	TRBV19	NA	TRBJ2-5	TGTGCCAGTAGTGGGCGGAAACAAGAGACCCAGTACTTC	CASSGRKQETQYF
NA	15	TRBV4-1	NA	TRBJ2-1	TGCGCCAGCAGCCAAGAACAGAGCCCCTACAATGAGCAGTTCTTC	CASSQEQSPYNEQFF
NA	14	TRBV6-4	NA	TRBJ1-1	TGTGCCAGCAGTTCCGAGGCTGGGAACACTGAAGCTTTCTTT	CASSSEAGNTEAFF
TRBD2	15	TRBV2	NA	TRBJ2-2	TGTGCCAGCAGCCTCATGACTAGCATCACCGGGGAGCTGTTTTTT	CASSLMTSITGELFF
NA	13	TRBV4-3	NA	TRBJ2-3	TGCGCCAGTTCGCGGACCAGCGAAAATACGCAGTATTTT	CASSRTSENTQYF
NA	14	TRBV29-1	few	TRBJ1-5	TGCAGCGTTGTAGACAGTTATGGCAATCAGCCCCAGCATTTT	CSVVDSYGNQPQHF
NA	10	TRBV29-1	few	TRBJ1-4	TGCAGCGTTGAGAGTGAAAAACTGTTTTTT	CSVESEKLFF
TRBD1	15	TRBV4-2	NA	TRBJ1-2	TGTGCCAGCAGCCAAGAGACAGGGGGCAGCTATGGCTACACCTTC	CASSQETGGSYGYTF
NA	17	TRBV6-1	few	TRBJ2-1	TGTGCCAGCAGTGAAGTACCCCTGGGGGCGCAATACAATGAGCAGTTCTTC	CASSEVPLGAQYNEQFF
TRBD2	14	TRBV20-1	NA	TRBJ2-1	TGCAGTATTCAAGCGGGAGGCCAATACAATGAGCAGTTCTTC	CSIQAGGQYNEQFF
NA	15	TRBV25-1	few	TRBJ2-3	TGTGCCAGCAGTGAATTCGAGCACCCTACAGATACGCAGTATTTT	CASSEFEHPTDTQYF
TRBD2	16	TRBV5-1	few	TRBJ2-3	TGCGCCAGCAGCCCACTCGGGGGGGCTTCATCAGATACGCAGTATTTT	CASSPLGGASSDTQYF
TRBD2	15	TRBV28	NA	TRBJ2-3	TGTGCCAGCAGCGCACTAGCGGGCCTCACAGATACGCAGTATTTT	CASSALAGLTDTQYF
NA	18	TRBV3-1	NA	TRBJ2-3	TGTGCCAACAGCCAAGACCGGTGGGGGTCGCAGGGGACAGATACGCAGTATTTT	CANSQDRWGSQGTDTQYF
TRBD2	16	TRBV27	NA	TRBJ2-1	TGTGCCAGCAGTCATGGGACTAGCGGGGCCTACAATGAGCAGTTCTTC	CASSHGTSGAYNEQFF
NA	15	TRBV11-2	NA	TRBJ2-7	TGTGCCAGCAGCTTAGTAGGGGGTTCTGGACACGAGCAGTGCTTC	CASSLVGGSGHEQCF
NA	14	TRBV4-1	few	TRBJ2-5	TGCGCCAGCAGCCAAGATCCACGAGGGGAGACCCAGTACTTC	CASSQDPRGETQYF
NA	13	TRBV10-3	NA	TRBJ2-1	TGTGCCGCAAACCGGGGCGGACTCAATGAGCAGTTCTTC	CAANRGGLNEQFF
NA	14	TRBV12-3/TRBV12-4	NA	TRBJ2-4	TGTGCCAGCAGATCAAATGCAGGCAAAAACATTCAGTACTTC	CASRSNAGKNIQYF
TRBD2	24	TRBV5-4	few	TRBJ2-3	TGTGCCAGCAGCCTTGGAGGGTTTGAGGCTAGCGGGAGGCCGGGTCCCCTCCGTACAGATACGCAGTATTTT	CASSLGGFEASGRPGPLRTDTQYF
NA	12	TRBV6-2/TRBV6-3	NA	TRBJ2-7	TGTGCCAGCAGTAATTCTGCCGATGAGCAGTACTTC	CASSNSADEQYF
TRBD2	15	TRBV12-3/TRBV12-4	NA	TRBJ2-1	TGTGCCAGCAGTGCCGATAGCGGGAGTAACAATGAGCAGTTCTTC	CASSADSGSNNEQFF
NA	15	TRBV9	NA	TRBJ1-2	TGTGCCAGCAGCGTAGAGGAAGGCAGATACTATGGCTACACCTTC	CASSVEEGRYYGYTF
NA	12	TRBV19	few	TRBJ2-1	TGTGCCACCGGACACTCCTACAATGAGCAGTTCTTC	CATGHSYNEQFF
NA	15	TRBV23-1	NA	TRBJ1-5	TGCGCCAGCAGTCGGGAGGGCGTCGGCAATCAGCCCCAGCATTTT	CASSREGVGNQPQHF
NA	15	TRBV28	few	TRBJ2-1	TGTGCCAGCAGCGAAGACCAATTGACCTACAATGAGCAGTTCTTC	CASSEDQLTYNEQFF
NA	10	TRBV2	NA	TRBJ1-1	TGTGCCAGCGGTGAATACGAAGCTTTCTTT	CASGEYEAFF
TRBD2	15	TRBV20-1	few	TRBJ2-1	TGCAGTGCTACGGCTAGCGGGAGGGCCATCGATGAGCAGTTCTTC	CSATASGRAIDEQFF
NA	12	TRBV6-1	NA	TRBJ2-7	TGTGCCAGCGTGGGACAATCCTACGAGCAGTACTTC	CASVGQSYEQYF
NA	14	TRBV7-8	NA	TRBJ1-4	TGTGCCAGCAGCTTAAGGCCTAAAGGTGAAAAACTGTTTTTT	CASSLRPKGEKLFF
TRBD2	15	TRBV20-1	few	TRBJ2-7	TGCAGTGCTAGAAACTTAGCGGGGGATTCCTACGAGCAGTACTTC	CSARNLAGDSYEQYF
TRBD1	14	TRBV6-5	NA	TRBJ2-2	TGTGCCAGCAAACCGGGACAGTCCACCGGGGAGCTGTTTTTT	CASKPGQSTGELFF
TRBD2	16	TRBV7-2	NA	TRBJ2-3	TGTGCCAGCAGCTCGAAGCGGGGGGCCTTCACAGATACGCAGTATTTT	CASSSKRGAFTDTQYF
NA	15	TRBV7-9	many	TRBJ2-1	TGTGCCAGCAGCCCAGGGCGGTTAGGCTACAATGAGCAGTTCTTC	CASSPGRLGYNEQFF
NA	13	TRBV27	NA	TRBJ2-7	TGTGCCAGCAGCCGGGCACGTTCCTACGAGCAGTACTTC	CASSRARSYEQYF
NA	14	TRBV12-3/TRBV12-4	NA	TRBJ1-2	TGTGCCAGCAGTTCGTACGGGAGTAACTATGGCTACACCTTC	CASSSYGSNYGYTF
TRBD2	17	TRBV7-7	NA	TRBJ2-7	TGTGCTAGCAGCCGGGGACTAGCGGGAGGGTATGACTACGAGCAGTACTTC	CASSRGLAGGYDYEQYF
NA	13	TRBV7-2	NA	TRBJ2-7	TGTGCCAGCAGCTTAGGGCCCTCCTTCGAGCAGTACTTC	CASSLGPSFEQYF
TRBD1	16	TRBV7-2	few	TRBJ1-1	TGTGCCAGCAGCTTAAGCCAGGGGGGCCTGGGCACTGAAGCTTTCTTT	CASSLSQGGLGTEAFF
TRBD1	15	TRBV10-3	NA	TRBJ2-7	TGTGCCATCAACGACGACAGGGGGCTCTCCTACGAGCAGTACTTC	CAINDDRGLSYEQYF
NA	13	TRBV7-2	NA	TRBJ2-7	TGTGCCAGCAGCTTCGCTAGACAGTACGAGCAGTACTTC	CASSFARQYEQYF
TRBD1	13	TRBV20-1	few	TRBJ1-1	TGCAGTGCTAGCACAGGGGGCGAGACTGAAGCTTTCTTT	CSASTGGETEAFF